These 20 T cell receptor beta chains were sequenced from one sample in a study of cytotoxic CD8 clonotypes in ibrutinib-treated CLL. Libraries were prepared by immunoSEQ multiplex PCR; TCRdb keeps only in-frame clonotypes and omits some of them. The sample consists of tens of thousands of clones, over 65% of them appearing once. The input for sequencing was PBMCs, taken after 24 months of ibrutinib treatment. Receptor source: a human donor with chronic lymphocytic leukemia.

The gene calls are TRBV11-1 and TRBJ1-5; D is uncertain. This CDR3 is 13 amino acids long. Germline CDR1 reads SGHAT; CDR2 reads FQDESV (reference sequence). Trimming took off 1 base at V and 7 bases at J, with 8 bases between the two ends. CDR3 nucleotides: TGTGCCAGCAGCTTAGGAACGGGACAGCCCCAGCATTTT. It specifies CASSLGTGQPQHF.

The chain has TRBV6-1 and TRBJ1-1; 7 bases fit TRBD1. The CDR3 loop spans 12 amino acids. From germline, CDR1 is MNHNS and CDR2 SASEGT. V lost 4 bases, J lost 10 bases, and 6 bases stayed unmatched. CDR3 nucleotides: TGTGCCAGCAGTGGGGGAGGGGGCATAGCTTTCTTT. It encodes CASSGGGGIAFF.

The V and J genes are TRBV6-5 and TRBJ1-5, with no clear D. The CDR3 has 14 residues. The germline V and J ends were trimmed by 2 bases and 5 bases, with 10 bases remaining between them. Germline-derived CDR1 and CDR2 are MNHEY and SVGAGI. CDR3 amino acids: CASSYGTEHQPQHF. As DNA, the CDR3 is TGTGCCAGCAGTTACGGAACAGAACATCAGCCCCAGCATTTT.

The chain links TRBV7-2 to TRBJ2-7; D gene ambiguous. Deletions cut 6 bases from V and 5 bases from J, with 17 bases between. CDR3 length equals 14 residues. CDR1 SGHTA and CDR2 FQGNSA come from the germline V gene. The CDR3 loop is CASRQAYEWNEQYF. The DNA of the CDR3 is TGTGCCAGCAGGCAGGCCTACGAGTGGAACGAGCAGTACTTC.

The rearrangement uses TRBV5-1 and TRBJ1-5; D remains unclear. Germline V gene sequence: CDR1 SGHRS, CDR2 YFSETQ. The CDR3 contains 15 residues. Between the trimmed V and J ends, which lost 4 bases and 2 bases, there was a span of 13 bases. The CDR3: CASSAEDPGNQPQHF. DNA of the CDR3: TGCGCCAGCAGCGCGGAGGACCCCGGCAATCAGCCCCAGCATTTT.

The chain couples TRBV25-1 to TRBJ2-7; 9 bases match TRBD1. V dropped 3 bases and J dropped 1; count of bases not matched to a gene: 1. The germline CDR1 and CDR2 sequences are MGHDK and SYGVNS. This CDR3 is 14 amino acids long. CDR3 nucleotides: TGTGCCAGCAGTGACGGGACAGGGTCCTACGAGCAGTACTTC. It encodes CASSDGTGSYEQYF.

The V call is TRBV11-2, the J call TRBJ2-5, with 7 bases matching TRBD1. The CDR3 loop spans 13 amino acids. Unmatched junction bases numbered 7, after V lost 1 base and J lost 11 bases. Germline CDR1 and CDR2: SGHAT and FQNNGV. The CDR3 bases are TGTGCCAGCAGCTTAGTAGGACAGGTCGATCAGTACTTC. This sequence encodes CASSLVGQVDQYF. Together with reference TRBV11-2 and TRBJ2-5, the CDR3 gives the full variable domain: EAGVAQSPRYKIIEKRQSVAFWCNPISGHATLYWYQQILGQGPKLLIQFQNNGVVDDSQLPKDRFSAERLKGVDSTLKIQPAKLEDSAVYLCASSLVGQVDQYFGPGTRLLVL.

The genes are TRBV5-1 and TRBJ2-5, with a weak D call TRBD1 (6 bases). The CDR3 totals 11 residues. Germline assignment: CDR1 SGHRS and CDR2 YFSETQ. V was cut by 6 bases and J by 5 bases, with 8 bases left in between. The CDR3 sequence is CASTGAETQYF. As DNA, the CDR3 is TGCGCCAGCACAGGGGCTGAGACCCAGTACTTC. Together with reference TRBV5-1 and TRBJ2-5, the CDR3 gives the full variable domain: KAGVTQTPRYLIKTRGQQVTLSCSPISGHRSVSWYQQTPGQGLQFLFEYFSETQRNKGNFPGRFSGRQFSNSRSEMNVSTLELGDSALYLCASTGAETQYFGPGTRLLVL.

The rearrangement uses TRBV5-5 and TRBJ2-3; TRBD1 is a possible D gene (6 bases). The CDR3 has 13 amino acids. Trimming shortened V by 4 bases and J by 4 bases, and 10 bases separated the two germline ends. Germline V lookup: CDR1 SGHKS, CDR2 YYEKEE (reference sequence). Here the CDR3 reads CASSVTGPDTQYF. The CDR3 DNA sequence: TGTGCCAGCAGCGTTACAGGGCCAGATACGCAGTATTTT.

The CDR3 region is CASSARFGRETQYF. Written as DNA, the CDR3 is TGTGCCAGCAGTGCCCGGTTCGGGCGGGAGACCCAGTACTTC. The J gene is TRBJ2-5, the V gene TRBV6-6, with D hard to call. Germline V CDR1 and CDR2: MNHNY, SVGAGI (reference sequence). Trimming shortened V by 5 bases and J by 5 bases, and 15 bases separated the two germline ends. The CDR3 spans 14 residues.

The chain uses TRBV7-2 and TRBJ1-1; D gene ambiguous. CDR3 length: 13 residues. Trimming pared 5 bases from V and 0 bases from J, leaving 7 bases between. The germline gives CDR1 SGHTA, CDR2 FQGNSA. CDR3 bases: TGTGCCAGCAGCCTATTCATGAACACTGAAGCTTTCTTT. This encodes CASSLFMNTEAFF.

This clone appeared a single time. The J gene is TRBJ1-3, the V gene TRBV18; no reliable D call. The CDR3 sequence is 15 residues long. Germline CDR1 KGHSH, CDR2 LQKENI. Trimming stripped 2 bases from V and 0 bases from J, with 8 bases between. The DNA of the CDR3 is TGTGCCAGCTCACCAGAATCTGTCTCTGGAAACACCATATATTTT. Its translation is CASSPESVSGNTIYF.

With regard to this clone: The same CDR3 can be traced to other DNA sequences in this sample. CDR3 residues: CASSFLGEQYF. CDR3 bases: TGTGCCAGCAGCTTTCTCGGCGAGCAGTACTTC. This chain uses TRBV5-4 with TRBJ2-7, with no clear D. From germline, CDR1 is SGHNT and CDR2 YYREEE (reference sequence). This CDR3 is 11 amino acids long. V shed 2 bases and J shed 6 bases, with 6 bases lying between them.

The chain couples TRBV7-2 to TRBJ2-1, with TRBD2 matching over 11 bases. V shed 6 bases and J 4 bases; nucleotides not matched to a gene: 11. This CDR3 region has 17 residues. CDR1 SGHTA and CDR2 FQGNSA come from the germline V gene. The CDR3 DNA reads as TGTGCCAGCAGTCAGGCCCGACTAGCGGGGTTATACAATGAGCAGTTCTTC. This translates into CASSQARLAGLYNEQFF.

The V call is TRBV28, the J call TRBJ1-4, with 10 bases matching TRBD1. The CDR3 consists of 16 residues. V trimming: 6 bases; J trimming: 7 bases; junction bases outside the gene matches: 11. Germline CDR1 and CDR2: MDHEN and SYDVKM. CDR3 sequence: CASSGTGAGIPEKLFF. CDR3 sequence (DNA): TGTGCCAGCAGCGGGACAGGGGCGGGTATTCCTGAAAAACTGTTTTTT.

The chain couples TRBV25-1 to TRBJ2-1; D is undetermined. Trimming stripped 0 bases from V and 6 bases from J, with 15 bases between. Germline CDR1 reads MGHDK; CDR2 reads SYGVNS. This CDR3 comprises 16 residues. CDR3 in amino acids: CASSEYVSFVRNEQFF. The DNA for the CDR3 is TGTGCCAGCAGTGAATATGTATCTTTCGTACGCAATGAGCAGTTCTTC.

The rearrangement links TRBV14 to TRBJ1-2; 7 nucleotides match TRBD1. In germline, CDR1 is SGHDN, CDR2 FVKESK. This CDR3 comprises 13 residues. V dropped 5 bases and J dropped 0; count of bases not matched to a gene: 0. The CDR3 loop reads CASSGQANYGYTF. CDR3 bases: TGTGCCAGCAGCGGACAGGCTAACTATGGCTACACCTTC.

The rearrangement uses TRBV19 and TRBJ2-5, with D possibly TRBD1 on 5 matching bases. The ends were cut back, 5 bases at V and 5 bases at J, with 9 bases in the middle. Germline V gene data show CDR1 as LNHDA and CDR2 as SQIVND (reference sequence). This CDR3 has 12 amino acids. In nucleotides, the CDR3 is TGTGCCAGTAGTGAAGGGGCCGAGACCCAGTACTTC. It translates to CASSEGAETQYF. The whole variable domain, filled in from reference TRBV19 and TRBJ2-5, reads DGGITQSPKYLFRKEGQNVTLSCEQNLNHDAMYWYRQDPGQGLRLIYYSQIVNDFQKGDIAEGYSVSREKKESFPLTVTSAQKNPTAFYLCASSEGAETQYFGPGTRLLVL.

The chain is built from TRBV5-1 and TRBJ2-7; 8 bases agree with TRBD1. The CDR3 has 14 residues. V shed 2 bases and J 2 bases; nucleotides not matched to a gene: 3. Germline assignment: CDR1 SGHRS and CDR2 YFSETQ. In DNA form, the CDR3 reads TGCGCCAGCAGCTTCGGACAGGGAACCTACGAGCAGTACTTC. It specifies CASSFGQGTYEQYF.

In nucleotides, the CDR3 is TGTGCCACCAGCAGAGAGGGAGGTGCCTCCTACGAGCAGTACTTC. It encodes CATSREGGASYEQYF. This sequence joins TRBV15 and TRBJ2-7, with D possibly matching TRBD2 (6 bases). Germline V gives CDR1 LNHNV, CDR2 YYDKDF (reference sequence). Between the trimmed V and J ends, which lost 0 bases and 0 bases, there was a span of 9 bases. The CDR3 is made up of 15 amino acids.